These T cell receptor beta chains were read from a single sample in a study of blood T cell repertoires in COVID-19. The table came from immunoSEQ multiplex PCR; TCRdb's copy has only in-frame clones and leaves some out. The sample has 200,000 to 300,000 clones; less than 90% are singletons. The sequencing input was peripheral blood. These receptors were taken from a man in his thirties or forties with active or convalescent COVID-19. Both conserved end residues are part of each CDR3. Fields, in order: clone size, V gene, J gene, CDR3 length, D gene, CDR3 DNA, CDR3 protein. A D gene is named only where the DNA matches it firmly. Only some rows state a clone size, as once, few, many or a class for expanded clones.

abundance: -; v_gene: TRBV4-2; j_gene: TRBJ1-3; len: 19; d_gene: TRBD1; CDR3nt: TGTGCCAGCAGTATTTACAAAGGGACAGGGGCCCTGCCTGGAAACACCATATATTTT; CDR3aa: CASSIYKGTGALPGNTIYF
abundance: -; v_gene: TRBV6-6; j_gene: TRBJ1-1; len: 15; d_gene: TRBD1; CDR3nt: TGTGCCAGCAGTCGCCCGGGACAGGTAAACACTGAAGCTTTCTTT; CDR3aa: CASSRPGQVNTEAFF
abundance: -; v_gene: TRBV4-1; j_gene: TRBJ1-2; len: 15; d_gene: TRBD1; CDR3nt: TGCGCCAGCAGCCAAGATTGGACAGGCTCCCTTGGCTACACCTTC; CDR3aa: CASSQDWTGSLGYTF
abundance: -; v_gene: TRBV4-1; j_gene: TRBJ2-3; len: 18; d_gene: TRBD2; CDR3nt: TGCGCCAGCAGCCAAGAGACTAGCGGGGGGCCCCGGACAGATACGCAGTATTTT; CDR3aa: CASSQETSGGPRTDTQYF
abundance: -; v_gene: TRBV12-3/TRBV12-4; j_gene: TRBJ1-2; len: 13; d_gene: -; CDR3nt: TGTGCCAGCCGGCCGACGCGGGGCGATGGCTACACCTTC; CDR3aa: CASRPTRGDGYTF
abundance: -; v_gene: TRBV2; j_gene: TRBJ1-6; len: 14; d_gene: TRBD1; CDR3nt: TGTGCCAGCATCCCCGGGACAGGGGTTTCACCCCTCCACTTT; CDR3aa: CASIPGTGVSPLHF
abundance: -; v_gene: TRBV6-6; j_gene: TRBJ1-6; len: 14; d_gene: TRBD1; CDR3nt: TGTGCCAGCAGTTACGGGACAGGGGATTCACCCCTCCACTTT; CDR3aa: CASSYGTGDSPLHF
abundance: once; v_gene: TRBV15; j_gene: TRBJ1-2; len: 14; d_gene: -; CDR3nt: TGTGCCACCAGCCTCTGGACGGAGGACTATGGCTACACCTTC; CDR3aa: CATSLWTEDYGYTF
abundance: -; v_gene: TRBV29-1; j_gene: TRBJ1-2; len: 15; d_gene: -; CDR3nt: TGCAGCGTCAAGGGGGTGGGCAGGGCTAACTATGGCTACACCTTC; CDR3aa: CSVKGVGRANYGYTF
abundance: few; v_gene: TRBV14; j_gene: TRBJ1-4; len: 13; d_gene: -; CDR3nt: TGTGCCAGCAGCCAACGGCGGAGTGAAAAACTGTTTTTT; CDR3aa: CASSQRRSEKLFF
abundance: -; v_gene: TRBV6-1; j_gene: TRBJ1-3; len: 14; d_gene: TRBD1; CDR3nt: TGTGCCAGCAGTGACAGGGGGGCTGGAAACACCATATATTTT; CDR3aa: CASSDRGAGNTIYF
abundance: -; v_gene: TRBV7-9; j_gene: TRBJ1-2; len: 13; d_gene: TRBD1; CDR3nt: TGTGCCAGCAGTTTGGGGACAGGGAATGGCTACACCTTC; CDR3aa: CASSLGTGNGYTF
abundance: -; v_gene: TRBV5-4; j_gene: TRBJ1-2; len: 16; d_gene: TRBD1; CDR3nt: TGTGCCAGCAGCCTTGGGCGACAGGGTTTGATCTATGGCTACACCTTC; CDR3aa: CASSLGRQGLIYGYTF
abundance: -; v_gene: TRBV18; j_gene: TRBJ1-2; len: 11; d_gene: -; CDR3nt: TGTGCCAGCACGCCAGGGTACGGCTACACCTTC; CDR3aa: CASTPGYGYTF
abundance: -; v_gene: TRBV6-2/TRBV6-3; j_gene: TRBJ2-5; len: 12; d_gene: -; CDR3nt: TGTGCCAGCAGCCACAAAAAAGAGACCCAGTACTTC; CDR3aa: CASSHKKETQYF
abundance: -; v_gene: TRBV11-3; j_gene: TRBJ1-6; len: 19; d_gene: TRBD1; CDR3nt: TGTGCCAGCAGCGTACTTGTGCCGGGGCGGGACAGCAGTAATTCACCCCTCCACTTT; CDR3aa: CASSVLVPGRDSSNSPLHF
abundance: -; v_gene: TRBV6-5; j_gene: TRBJ1-2; len: 14; d_gene: TRBD1; CDR3nt: TGTGCCAGCAGTTACGGGACAGGGGAGTCGGGCTACACCTTC; CDR3aa: CASSYGTGESGYTF
abundance: -; v_gene: TRBV7-9; j_gene: TRBJ2-7; len: 14; d_gene: TRBD1; CDR3nt: TGTGCCAGCAGCCCCGACAGGGATTCCTACGAGCAGTACTTC; CDR3aa: CASSPDRDSYEQYF
abundance: once; v_gene: TRBV18; j_gene: TRBJ2-3; len: 13; d_gene: -; CDR3nt: TGTGCCAGCTCACTAGGAGGCACAGATACGCAGTATTTT; CDR3aa: CASSLGGTDTQYF
abundance: -; v_gene: TRBV3-1/TRBV3-2; j_gene: TRBJ1-2; len: 18; d_gene: -; CDR3nt: TGTGCCAGCAGCCAAGATCGGCCAGACAGGACTCTTAACTATGGCTACACCTTC; CDR3aa: CASSQDRPDRTLNYGYTF
abundance: -; v_gene: TRBV19; j_gene: TRBJ1-1; len: 15; d_gene: TRBD1; CDR3nt: TGTGCCAGTAGTACCTCTTTCAGGGGGGACACTGAAGCTTTCTTT; CDR3aa: CASSTSFRGDTEAFF
abundance: few; v_gene: TRBV30; j_gene: TRBJ1-1; len: 15; d_gene: TRBD1; CDR3nt: TGTGCCTGGAGGGGGGACAGGTTCGGTAGGGCTGAAGCTTTCTTT; CDR3aa: CAWRGDRFGRAEAFF
abundance: -; v_gene: TRBV27; j_gene: TRBJ2-2; len: 13; d_gene: -; CDR3nt: TGTGCCAGCGGGGGACAAATCACCGGGGAGCTGTTTTTT; CDR3aa: CASGGQITGELFF
abundance: -; v_gene: TRBV19; j_gene: TRBJ2-1; len: 11; d_gene: -; CDR3nt: TGTGCCAGCAAAGAGGACAATGAGCAGTTCTTC; CDR3aa: CASKEDNEQFF
abundance: -; v_gene: TRBV2; j_gene: TRBJ1-3; len: 14; d_gene: -; CDR3nt: TGTGCCAGCAGTGGGGCAGCCTCTGGAAACACCATATATTTT; CDR3aa: CASSGAASGNTIYF
abundance: -; v_gene: TRBV2; j_gene: TRBJ2-7; len: 15; d_gene: TRBD1; CDR3nt: TGTGCCAGCAGACCCGGACAGGGGAGAAAGTACGAGCAGTACTTC; CDR3aa: CASRPGQGRKYEQYF
abundance: -; v_gene: TRBV7-9; j_gene: TRBJ1-4; len: 14; d_gene: -; CDR3nt: TGTGCCAGCAGCTTATCGGCGGAATCAGAAAAACTGTTTTTT; CDR3aa: CASSLSAESEKLFF
abundance: -; v_gene: TRBV24-1; j_gene: TRBJ2-5; len: 15; d_gene: TRBD1; CDR3nt: TGTGCCACCAGTGACCCCGGGACAGGGCAAGAGACCCAGTACTTC; CDR3aa: CATSDPGTGQETQYF
abundance: -; v_gene: TRBV11-2; j_gene: TRBJ1-4; len: 15; d_gene: -; CDR3nt: TGTGCCAGCAGCCCCGACAGATCAACTAATGAAAAACTGTTTTTT; CDR3aa: CASSPDRSTNEKLFF
abundance: -; v_gene: TRBV9; j_gene: TRBJ1-1; len: 14; d_gene: TRBD1; CDR3nt: TGTGCCAGCAGCGCCGGCGCGGGGACAGTTGAAGCTTTCTTT; CDR3aa: CASSAGAGTVEAFF
abundance: -; v_gene: TRBV9; j_gene: TRBJ1-6; len: 15; d_gene: TRBD1; CDR3nt: TGTGCCAGCAGCGTAGTGAGGGGGCCGACGAGCGCCCTCCACTTT; CDR3aa: CASSVVRGPTSALHF
abundance: -; v_gene: TRBV6-5; j_gene: TRBJ1-6; len: 15; d_gene: TRBD1; CDR3nt: TGTGCCAGCACCCGGGACAGGGGTGTCAATTCACCCCTCCACTTT; CDR3aa: CASTRDRGVNSPLHF
abundance: few; v_gene: TRBV4-3; j_gene: TRBJ2-1; len: 13; d_gene: -; CDR3nt: TGCGCCAGCAGCCAAACAATCCAGGATGAGCAGTTCTTC; CDR3aa: CASSQTIQDEQFF
abundance: -; v_gene: TRBV27; j_gene: TRBJ2-7; len: 14; d_gene: TRBD1; CDR3nt: TGTGCCAGCAGTTTCGGACAGGGGGCCGAAGAGCAGTACTTC; CDR3aa: CASSFGQGAEEQYF
abundance: -; v_gene: TRBV10-2; j_gene: TRBJ2-7; len: 13; d_gene: TRBD1; CDR3nt: TGCGCCAGCAGTCTCTACAGGGGCTACGAGCAGTACTTC; CDR3aa: CASSLYRGYEQYF
abundance: once; v_gene: TRBV2; j_gene: TRBJ2-1; len: 13; d_gene: -; CDR3nt: TGTGCCAGCAGTGAAGAGCGCTACAATGAGCAGTTCTTC; CDR3aa: CASSEERYNEQFF
abundance: -; v_gene: TRBV6-6; j_gene: TRBJ1-2; len: 15; d_gene: TRBD1; CDR3nt: TGTGCCAGCACCTACGGGGACAGGGCTCCCTATGGCTACACCTTC; CDR3aa: CASTYGDRAPYGYTF
abundance: -; v_gene: TRBV29-1; j_gene: TRBJ1-1; len: 12; d_gene: TRBD1; CDR3nt: TGCAGCGCGGTCCGGGACAGGGGTTTTGCTTTCTTT; CDR3aa: CSAVRDRGFAFF
abundance: -; v_gene: TRBV5-1; j_gene: TRBJ1-6; len: 16; d_gene: -; CDR3nt: TGCGCCAGCAGCTTAGTGGCTCAGGGCCATAATTCACCCCTCCACTTT; CDR3aa: CASSLVAQGHNSPLHF
abundance: -; v_gene: TRBV4-1; j_gene: TRBJ2-7; len: 16; d_gene: -; CDR3nt: TGCGCCAGCAGCCCCGACGGAGCCAGGGGAACCTACGAGCAGTACTTC; CDR3aa: CASSPDGARGTYEQYF
abundance: medium-sized; v_gene: TRBV7-9; j_gene: TRBJ1-2; len: 12; d_gene: -; CDR3nt: TGTGCCAGCAGCCCGGGGGGGAGTGGCTACACCTTC; CDR3aa: CASSPGGSGYTF
abundance: -; v_gene: TRBV24-1; j_gene: TRBJ2-1; len: 16; d_gene: -; CDR3nt: TGTGCCACCAGTGACCATGCGGTAGGCTCCTACAATGAGCAGTTCTTC; CDR3aa: CATSDHAVGSYNEQFF
abundance: -; v_gene: TRBV6-1; j_gene: TRBJ2-1; len: 18; d_gene: TRBD2; CDR3nt: TGTGCCAGCAGTGGACTGTGGACTAGCGGGTATCCCTACAATGAGCAGTTCTTC; CDR3aa: CASSGLWTSGYPYNEQFF
abundance: -; v_gene: TRBV6-5; j_gene: TRBJ2-7; len: 15; d_gene: -; CDR3nt: TGTGCCAGCACCTATCGGGCAGGGATATCCTACGAGCAGTACTTC; CDR3aa: CASTYRAGISYEQYF
abundance: -; v_gene: TRBV7-6; j_gene: TRBJ2-1; len: 14; d_gene: -; CDR3nt: TGTGCCAGCAGCTTAGCCAGTTCGGGGAATGAGCAGTTCTTC; CDR3aa: CASSLASSGNEQFF
abundance: -; v_gene: TRBV10-1; j_gene: TRBJ2-3; len: 14; d_gene: -; CDR3nt: TGCGCCAGCAGTGACCAGGGGAAAGGGGATACGCAGTATTTT; CDR3aa: CASSDQGKGDTQYF
abundance: -; v_gene: TRBV6-5; j_gene: TRBJ1-5; len: 14; d_gene: TRBD1; CDR3nt: TGTGCCAGCAAGACAGGGGGTGAGAATCAGCCCCAGCATTTT; CDR3aa: CASKTGGENQPQHF
abundance: -; v_gene: TRBV7-2; j_gene: TRBJ2-7; len: 15; d_gene: TRBD2; CDR3nt: TGTGCCAGCAGCTTAGGTAGCGGGGGGGCTTGGGAGCAGTACTTC; CDR3aa: CASSLGSGGAWEQYF
abundance: -; v_gene: TRBV18; j_gene: TRBJ2-1; len: 14; d_gene: -; CDR3nt: TGTGCCAGCTCACAAAGCGAATCCAAGGATGAGCAGTTCTTC; CDR3aa: CASSQSESKDEQFF
abundance: -; v_gene: TRBV7-9; j_gene: TRBJ2-3; len: 12; d_gene: -; CDR3nt: TGTGCCAGCAGCTTATCGGTAGATACGCAGTATTTT; CDR3aa: CASSLSVDTQYF
abundance: -; v_gene: TRBV19; j_gene: TRBJ1-2; len: 14; d_gene: -; CDR3nt: TGTGCCAGTAGTATAACGGACACCAGTCCGGGCTACACCTTC; CDR3aa: CASSITDTSPGYTF
abundance: -; v_gene: TRBV6-6; j_gene: TRBJ1-2; len: 15; d_gene: -; CDR3nt: TGTGCCAGCAGTTCCCCGGGACATTCTAACTATGGCTACACCTTC; CDR3aa: CASSSPGHSNYGYTF
abundance: -; v_gene: TRBV3-1/TRBV3-2; j_gene: TRBJ2-5; len: 18; d_gene: TRBD2; CDR3nt: TGTGCCAGCAGCCAAGAGGGGCGTCTAGCGGGAGAGGGAGAGACCCAGTACTTC; CDR3aa: CASSQEGRLAGEGETQYF
abundance: -; v_gene: TRBV6-2/TRBV6-3; j_gene: TRBJ1-6; len: 15; d_gene: -; CDR3nt: TGTGCCAGCAGCAGCAGGGTTTTAATGAATTCACCCCTCCACTTT; CDR3aa: CASSSRVLMNSPLHF
abundance: -; v_gene: TRBV19; j_gene: TRBJ2-7; len: 13; d_gene: TRBD1; CDR3nt: TGTGCCAGTGGACAGGGGGCTTCCTACGAGCAGTACTTC; CDR3aa: CASGQGASYEQYF
abundance: few; v_gene: TRBV25-1; j_gene: TRBJ1-3; len: 16; d_gene: -; CDR3nt: TGTGCCAGCAGTGAATATGGGGGAGGGGTCGGAAACACCATATATTTT; CDR3aa: CASSEYGGGVGNTIYF
abundance: -; v_gene: TRBV27; j_gene: TRBJ1-4; len: 14; d_gene: -; CDR3nt: TGTGCCAGCAGATATCAGGGGTCTAATGAAAAACTGTTTTTT; CDR3aa: CASRYQGSNEKLFF
abundance: -; v_gene: TRBV19; j_gene: TRBJ2-7; len: 14; d_gene: -; CDR3nt: TGTGCCAGTAGTATAGTACACGGAGCCTACGAGCAGTACTTC; CDR3aa: CASSIVHGAYEQYF
abundance: -; v_gene: TRBV7-9; j_gene: TRBJ1-4; len: 13; d_gene: -; CDR3nt: TGTGCCAGCAGCCCAGCCGGGGGGGAAAAACTGTTTTTT; CDR3aa: CASSPAGGEKLFF